Below, 2 T cell receptor beta chains from the same sample are listed, as sequenced in a study of persistence of HIV-infected CD4 T cells. The libraries were made with immunoSEQ version 4 in survey mode. Using immunoSEQ multiplex PCR, the repertoire was profiled, and TCRdb retains in-frame clones only, with some absent. The sample shows 15,000 to 25,000 clones, approximately 80% of them seen only once. The stimulus was lysate of CMV-infected fibroblasts, 9 to 10 ug/mL. Sorting selected CD4+ T cells upregulating both CD40 ligand and CD69. No cognate antigen is known for these TCRs. The source material was CD4+ T cells sorted from PBMCs after roughly 18-hour stimulation, sampled from a patient who received antiretroviral therapy. All receptors come from an adult man with HIV who was CMV-seropositive.

The CDR3 nucleotides read TGTGCCAGTAGGACCGGGGCTAGCAATCAGCCCCAGCATTTT. It translates to CASRTGASNQPQHF. The V and J genes are TRBV19 and TRBJ1-5; D might be TRBD1 (5 bases). Per the germline V gene, CDR1 is LNHDA and CDR2 is SQIVND (reference sequence). CDR3 length equals 14 residues. Deletions cut 6 bases from V and 0 bases from J, with 9 bases between. Together with reference TRBV19 and TRBJ1-5, the CDR3 gives the full variable domain: DGGITQSPKYLFRKEGQNVTLSCEQNLNHDAMYWYRQDPGQGLRLIYYSQIVNDFQKGDIAEGYSVSREKKESFPLTVTSAQKNPTAFYLCASRTGASNQPQHFGDGTRLSIL.

The J gene is TRBJ1-5, the V gene TRBV10-3, with unresolved D. CDR1 and CDR2 (germline): ENHRY, SYGVKD. This CDR3 is built from 14 residues. V shed 3 bases and J shed 3 bases, with 9 bases lying between them. As DNA, the CDR3 is TGTGCCATCAGTGAATTGGGTATCAATCAGCCCCAGCATTTT. Translated, it gives CAISELGINQPQHF.